This T cell receptor (beta chain) was captured by sequencing in a study of T cell responses to AZD1222 COVID-19 vaccine. Repertoires were generated with immunoSEQ multiplex PCR, while TCRdb's copy carries only in-frame clones and drops some. Of 150,000 to 200,000 clones in the sample, around 93% were seen once. CDR1 SGHDN and CDR2 FVKESK come from the germline V gene. Trimming removed 0 bases from V and 2 bases from J, with 13 bases in between. CDR3 length: 16 residues. Sequenced material: peripheral blood, taken on day 0 of AZD1222 vaccination. V is TRBV14 and J is TRBJ1-1; D is possibly TRBD1 (5 bases). The clonotype originates from an adult in good health. As DNA, the CDR3 is TGTGCCAGCAGCCAAGAAGGGGTCGGCAGCAACACTGAAGCTTTCTTT. Its protein is CASSQEGVGSNTEAFF.